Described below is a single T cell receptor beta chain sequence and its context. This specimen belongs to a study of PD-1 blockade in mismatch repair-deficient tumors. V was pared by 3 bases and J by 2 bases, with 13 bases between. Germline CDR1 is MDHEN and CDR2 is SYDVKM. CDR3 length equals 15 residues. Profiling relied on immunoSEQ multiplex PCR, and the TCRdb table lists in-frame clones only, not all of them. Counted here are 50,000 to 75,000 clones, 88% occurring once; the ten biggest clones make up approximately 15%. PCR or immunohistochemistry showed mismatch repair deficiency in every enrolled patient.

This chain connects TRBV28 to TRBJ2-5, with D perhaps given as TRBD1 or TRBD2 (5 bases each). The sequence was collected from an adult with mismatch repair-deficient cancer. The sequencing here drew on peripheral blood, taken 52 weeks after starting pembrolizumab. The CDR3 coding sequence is TGTGCCAGCAGTTTGTCTCCGGGACCTCAAGAGACCCAGTACTTC. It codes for CASSLSPGPQETQYF.